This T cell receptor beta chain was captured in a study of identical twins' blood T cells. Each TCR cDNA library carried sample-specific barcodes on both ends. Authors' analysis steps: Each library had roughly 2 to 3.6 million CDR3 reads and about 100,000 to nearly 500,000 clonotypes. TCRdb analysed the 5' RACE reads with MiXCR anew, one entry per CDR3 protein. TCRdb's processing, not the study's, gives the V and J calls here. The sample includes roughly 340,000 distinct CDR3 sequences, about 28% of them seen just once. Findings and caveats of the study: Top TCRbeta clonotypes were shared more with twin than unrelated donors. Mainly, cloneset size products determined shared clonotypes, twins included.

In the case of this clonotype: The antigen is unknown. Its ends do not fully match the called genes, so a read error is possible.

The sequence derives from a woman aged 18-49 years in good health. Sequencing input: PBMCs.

The CDR3 bases are TGCAGTGCTAGGGGTACACCGGGACTAGCGGGAGGTGAGCAGATCTTC. Translated, it gives CSARGTPGLAGGEQIF. The chain recombines TRBV20-1 with TRBJ2-1, with TRBD2 identical over 15 bases. This CDR3 is built from 16 residues. The germline V gene has CDR1 DFQATT and CDR2 SNEGSKA (reference sequence).